The next 7 T cell receptor beta chains were all read from a single sample in a study of cytomegalovirus exposure and HLA in healthy donors. The PCR was carried out with 60 Vbeta primers and 13 Jbeta primers. Assay used: immunoSEQ multiplex PCR; TCRdb lists only in-frame clones, some missing. The sample lists about 85,000 clones, 80% occurring once. The sequenced sample was PBMCs. The receptors were gathered from a woman aged 45-65 years in good health and CMV-seropositive.

The chain employs TRBV5-1 and TRBJ2-7; D gene ambiguous. This CDR3 spans 14 amino acids. V dropped 0 bases and J dropped 2 bases, with 9 bases sitting between them. The germline V gene encodes CDR1 SGHRS and CDR2 YFSETQ. Here the CDR3 reads CASSLARPPYEQYF. In DNA, the CDR3 is TGCGCCAGCAGCTTGGCCAGGCCCCCCTACGAGCAGTACTTC.

V and J are TRBV11-3 and TRBJ1-4; unclear D gene. The V and J ends lost 7 bases and 0 bases respectively, with 9 bases between them. This CDR3 is 14 amino acids long. Germline CDR1 and CDR2: SGHNT and YENEEA. DNA for the CDR3: TGTGCCAGCACTTTGGAGGCAACTAATGAAAAACTGTTTTTT. This translates into CASTLEATNEKLFF.

The rearrangement joins TRBV11-3 to TRBJ2-4; 7 positions match TRBD2. Germline trimming cut 4 bases from V and 2 bases from J; bases unmatched to any gene: 2. Germline assignment: CDR1 SGHNT and CDR2 YENEEA. The CDR3 totals 14 residues. The CDR3 spells CASSSGGTKNIQYF. The CDR3 DNA reads as TGTGCCAGCAGCTCGGGGGGTACCAAAAACATTCAGTACTTC.

The gene calls are TRBV5-1 and TRBJ2-3; 10 nucleotides align to TRBD2. CDR3 size: 15 residues. Per germline, CDR1 SGHRS and CDR2 YFSETQ. The ends lost 6 bases at V and 2 bases at J; junction bases unmatched: 6. CDR3 in amino acids: CASTVLAGPTDTQYF. The DNA for the CDR3 is TGCGCCAGCACCGTACTAGCGGGACCCACAGATACGCAGTATTTT.

The chain joins TRBV7-3 to TRBJ2-1; a weak D match, TRBD1 (6 bases). V lost 2 bases and J lost 3, with 8 bases in between. The CDR3 totals 14 residues. CDR1 SGHTA and CDR2 FQGTGA come from the germline V gene. This CDR3 reads CASSLEGGYNEQFF. CDR3 bases: TGTGCCAGCAGCTTAGAAGGGGGCTACAATGAGCAGTTCTTC.

This clone appeared once. V gene TRBV9 combines with J gene TRBJ2-7; TRBD1 aligns across 9 bases. Germline loops: CDR1 SGDLS, CDR2 YYNGEE. The junction had 7 bases not matched to a gene; V was cut back by 0 bases and J by 6 bases. The CDR3 runs to 15 residues. CDR3 protein: CASSVGPGQGAEQYF. CDR3 bases: TGTGCCAGCAGCGTAGGGCCGGGACAGGGTGCCGAGCAGTACTTC.

This clone was recorded a few times. The J gene is TRBJ1-1, the V gene TRBV5-1; the match to TRBD1 covers 8 bases. V trimming: 3 bases; J trimming: 0 bases; junction bases outside the gene matches: 7. Germline CDR1 reads SGHRS; CDR2 reads YFSETQ. CDR3 length equals 16 residues. The CDR3 protein is CASSYSGGSMNTEAFF. The DNA of the CDR3 is TGCGCCAGCAGCTATTCAGGGGGCTCCATGAACACTGAAGCTTTCTTT.